The entry below gives a single T cell receptor beta chain sequence along with its context. Its antigen target is currently unknown. It has no much larger one-base neighbor in the sample; base qualities were not kept. CDR1 and CDR2 are read off the germline V gene as SGHRS and YFSETQ. The CDR3 covers 14 residues, taking in both the cysteine and the phenylalanine. Only the CDR3 portion is preserved as DNA: 42 bases, with reading frame beginning at the first base. V is pruned by 4 bases and J by 9 bases, leaving 7 bases of the junction without a gene match. Library method: the immunoSEQ multiplex PCR assay. The multiplex PCR relied on a mix of 60 forward primers for TCR Vbeta segments and 13 reverse primers for TCR Jbeta segments. A multiplex PCR assay on genomic DNA amplified the CDR3 region of rearranged TCR beta genes. The amplified TCR beta libraries were sequenced on the Illumina HiSeq System as 87-base-pair reads. The study's processing was this. In a later analysis, approximately 74 million unique TCR beta chains were counted across the 500 to 850 repertoires, and about 9.9 million of these chains were shared by at least two donors. A nearest-neighbor algorithm error-corrected the raw reads and collapsed the reads into unique sequences, merging closely related sequences to remove PCR and sequencing errors. To assign V, D and J gene segments, CDR3 sequences were aligned to IMGT reference sequences. For a sequence to be retained, a match of at least six nucleotides was required to both a V gene segment and a J gene segment. A rearrangement counted as productive if the CDR3 had no stop codons and remained in frame with V and J, and every other rearrangement counted as non-productive. Following IMGT convention, CDR3 was defined as the stretch from the second conserved V-encoded cysteine to the conserved J-encoded phenylalanine. In an earlier analysis of around 600 of the donors, sequences lacking an unambiguous match to a single V gene segment were excluded. In an earlier analysis of more than 500 of the donors, a V segment was called functional when productive rearrangements were above 56.7%, and segregating when the standard deviation between donors exceeded 5%. To diagnose cytomegalovirus status from the catalog of TCR beta chain sequences, a statistical classification framework was built. In a later analysis, TCR nucleotide sequences were compared against IMGT/GENE-DB human TR gene sequences so that V and J genes could be assigned. The TCRdist pipeline was used in a later analysis to assign CDR3 sequences and most-parsimonious VDJ recombination scenarios. In a later analysis, each TCR beta chain was defined by its CDR3 amino acid sequence together with its V-gene family, and reads lacking a unique V-gene family were excluded. As a way to deal with suspected cross-contamination and a sequencing artifact, a later analysis dropped roughly 620 nucleotide sequences that were highly shared and had low generation probability. In a later analysis, a clonal expansion index was calculated for each public chain from normalized within-repertoire ranks of inferred template counts. A later analysis computed generation probabilities with a VDJ recombination model fitted to out-of-frame rearrangements, and checked the results against IGoR. In a later analysis, hypergeometric tests were used to score TCR-TCR, TCR-HLA and TCR-CMV co-occurrence, with a repertoire-size bias correction applied to TCR pairs. A later analysis estimated false discovery rates by permuting HLA or CMV assignments 20 times. A later analysis grouped co-occurring TCRs with DBSCAN, adding TCRdist sequence similarity when clustering within HLA-allele-positive subsets. Repertoires with fewer than 30,000 or more than 120,000 public chains, plus five repertoires with anomalous nucleotide sharing, were excluded from co-occurrence clustering. The source is immuneACCESS, and TCRdb retained only in-frame sequences with V and J called. Part of the clones is not carried over; for the studies checked, unresolved V genes explain less than half of this, and the remainder is unexplained. V and J calls and clone size are as listed in that table; D and trimming were resolved from the DNA. The sample table holds fewer than 200,000 clones, of which about two thirds were seen once. Approximately 3% of the sample comes from the top ten.

The data stem from a study of cytomegalovirus exposure and HLA in healthy donors (dated by TCRdb to 2016 to 2017). Context from the whole study: In an earlier analysis of 450 to 750 of the donors, 276 Gb of sequence data and 90 million to 120 million unique TCR beta sequences from 180 million or so T cells were reported. About 5 DR-DQ haplotypes were handled as single units for association and clustering, since linkage in the cohort was strong. Using immunosequencing, the study profiled T cell repertoires from approximately 700 subjects and related those repertoires to cytomegalovirus serostatus. An early release covering roughly 600 HLA-typed donors comprised about 300 gigabases of sequencing data and around 86 million unique TCR sequences. Donor age, sex, ethnicity and CMV serostatus were compiled together with the repertoire data. A later analysis re-examined previously published TCR beta repertoires from over 500 donors and added high-resolution HLA genotyping to investigate patterns of TCR occurrence. In addition to the first cohort of 650 to 750 subjects, a separate validation cohort of approximately 130 different subjects was used. Genome-wide SNP genotypes for about 65% of the roughly 700 donors were used in a later genetic analysis, which treated that subset as a discovery cohort. Rather than drawing on any new phenotypic data, the later analysis identified candidate immune exposures from TCR beta sequences and the way those sequences occurred across donors. The study aimed to test whether signatures of past pathogen exposure could be identified by cataloging public T cell receptors. To predict cytomegalovirus infection status, the study combined high-throughput TCR immunosequencing, statistical association of individual TCRs with disease status, and machine learning. Across approximately 400 genotyped donors of the cohort, an average of 235,054 unique TCR beta nucleotide sequences per donor were sequenced, and 15% to 20% of those sequences were non-productive. All discovery cohort repertoires had been generated on a single sequencing platform. Of the roughly 400 genotyped donors, about 80% fell in the genetic ancestry cluster associated with self-reported Caucasian donors. Typing coverage varied by locus: roughly 629-630 donors for A, B, C, DRB1 and DQB1; roughly 500 for DQA1; around 570 for DPA1; under 490 for DPB1. HLA typing covered class I and class II loci at four-digit resolution. To decide whether each TCR beta V gene segment behaved as functional or pseudogenic, an earlier analysis of approximately 600 of the donors relied on high-throughput TCR beta sequencing. The paper's findings and limits, for the study overall: Correlated functional status among segregating V segments might reflect linkage disequilibrium, but an unknown experimental factor could not be ruled out. In a later analysis, the rate of TCR association differed among HLA loci, with DRB1 alleles having the most associated TCRs and HLA-C alleles having the fewest. The cohort was sequenced for TCR beta chains only, and without alpha or paired-chain data the features that could be detected were limited. The earlier analysis of 587 of the donors excluded 15 to 20 rarely observed V segments, including chromosome 9 orphons, because counts were too low. Most TCR sequences were observed very rarely across donors, whereas some public TCRs were present in many individuals. Three of the identified cytomegalovirus-associated TCR beta chains were confirmed in vitro to be specific for cytomegalovirus antigens. According to a later analysis, most CMV-associated TCR beta chains appeared to be HLA-restricted, and the HLA associations seemed to be driven largely by CMV exposure. Roughly uniform sequencing depth across donors was assumed in presence/absence analyses, although this assumption may not hold. The 87-base-pair reads could not distinguish some IMGT-functional V segments, including TRBV6-2 and TRBV6-3, so those segments were excluded. An earlier analysis of approximately 600 of the donors showed that most TCR beta V segments appeared in productive rearrangements either about 87% or about 30% of the time, which broadly matched IMGT annotations. A total of 150 to 200 TCR beta chains were listed by the study as associated with cytomegalovirus. A further reported finding was that TCR beta sequences accurately predicted the HLA-A and HLA-B alleles for most subjects in the first cohort. A later analysis found that HLA-associated TCR beta chains were more clonally expanded and had lower generation probabilities than equally common non-associated chains. CMV serostatus was the only immune exposure information available for the cohort. In a later genetic analysis, fewer N-insertions in productive TCRs were reported among donors in an Asian-associated ancestry cluster than the roughly 640-donor mean. In a later analysis, 16,951 TCR beta sequences were associated with specific HLA alleles at a false discovery rate of 0.05. In a later analysis, several top co-occurrence clusters were reported to appear linked to parvovirus B19, influenza, CMV and Epstein-Barr virus. A cluster of highly shared sequence variants was judged likely to be a technical artifact of the sequencing pipeline. Because HLA typing was missing for some donors at each locus, association tests included only the typed subset. The classifier was reported to diagnose cytomegalovirus status with high specificity and sensitivity in both the original and validation cohorts. Assigning TCR associations to individual alleles was difficult when HLA alleles, especially DR and DQ, strongly co-occurred. V-gene and J-gene trimming of TCR beta chains was associated with a missense DCLRE1C variant in a later genetic analysis, and the association was replicated in an independent cohort. According to the authors, the approach could potentially be generalized to other disease states and immunological phenotypes.

The cohort comprised some 730 healthy bone marrow donors. At the time of sampling, all cohort members were nominally healthy, though unrecorded immune exposures were likely present. The donor tested CMV seronegative and was one of the 352 seronegative cohort members. A peripheral blood sample was collected from each donor, and TCR beta sequencing was performed on peripheral blood mononuclear cells. The Qiagen DNeasy Blood Extraction Kit was used to extract genomic DNA from the blood cell samples. This clonotype was obtained from a young woman in good health and CMV-seronegative. Sequencing was carried out using PBMCs. The chain uses TRBV5-1 and TRBJ2-1; TRBD2 lines up with 10 middle nucleotides. The base sequence is TGCGCCAGCAGCGAGCGGGGGGGGTTTGGTGAGCAGTTCTTC. Translation gives CASSERGGFGEQFF.